This TCR beta chain came from a study of beta chain features in type 1 diabetes. At the level of the study: Examined across all samples were about 99,000,000 sorted cells.

Whole-study findings and limits: The study found moderately but significantly shorter TCRB CDR3s in all four CD4+ subsets of Type 1 diabetes patients. A potential influence of HLA type upon TCRB rearrangement remained unresolved herein.

cDNA synthesis used the whole RNA isolate, giving expressed TCRB sequences. Repertoires were generated with immunoSEQ multiplex PCR, while TCRdb's copy carries only in-frame clones and drops some. This table has a few hundred thousand clones, over 11% appearing once. This clone was seen a few times. Its antigen is as yet unknown. The junction had 9 bases not matched to a gene; V was cut back by 2 bases and J by 8 bases. Germline CDR1 SEHNR, CDR2 FQNEAQ (reference sequence). The length of the CDR3 is 15 residues. A single heparinised draw of approximately 0.11 L on average was taken per donor. The specimen was naive CD4+ T cells from blood. The TCR sequence derives from a man aged 30 to 39 in good health. J is TRBJ1-2 and V is TRBV7-9; the match to TRBD1 covers 9 bases. CDR3 sequence (DNA): TGTGCCAGCAGCTTATCGACTATGGGACAGGGAGGCTACACCTTC. This gives the protein CASSLSTMGQGGYTF.